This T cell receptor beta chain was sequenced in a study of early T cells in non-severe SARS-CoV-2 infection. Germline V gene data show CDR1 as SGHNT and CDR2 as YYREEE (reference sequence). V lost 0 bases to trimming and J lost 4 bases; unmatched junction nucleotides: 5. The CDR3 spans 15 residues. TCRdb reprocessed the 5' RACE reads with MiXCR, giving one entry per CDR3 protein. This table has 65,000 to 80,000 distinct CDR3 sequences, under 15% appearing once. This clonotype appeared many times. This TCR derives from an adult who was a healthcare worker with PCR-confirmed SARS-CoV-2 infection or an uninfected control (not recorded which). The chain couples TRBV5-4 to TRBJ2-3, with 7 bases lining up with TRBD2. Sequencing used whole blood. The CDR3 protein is CASSLGSGTADTQYF. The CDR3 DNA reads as TGTGCCAGCAGCTTGGGGAGCGGGACCGCAGATACGCAGTATTTT.